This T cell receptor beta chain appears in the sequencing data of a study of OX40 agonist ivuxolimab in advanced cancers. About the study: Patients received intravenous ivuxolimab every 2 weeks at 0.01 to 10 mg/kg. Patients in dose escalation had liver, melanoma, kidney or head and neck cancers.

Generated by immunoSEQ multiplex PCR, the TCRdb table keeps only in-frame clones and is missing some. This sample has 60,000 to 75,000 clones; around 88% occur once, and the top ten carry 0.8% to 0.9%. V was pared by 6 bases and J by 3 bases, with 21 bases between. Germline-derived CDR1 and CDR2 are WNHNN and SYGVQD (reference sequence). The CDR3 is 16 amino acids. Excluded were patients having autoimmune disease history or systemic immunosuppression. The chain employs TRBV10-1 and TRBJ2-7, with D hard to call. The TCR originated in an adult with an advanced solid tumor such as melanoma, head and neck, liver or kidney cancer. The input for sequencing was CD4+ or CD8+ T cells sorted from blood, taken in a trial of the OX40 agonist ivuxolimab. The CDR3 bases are TGCGCCAGCAGACCCGGACGGATGCGATTTGTCTACGAGCAGTACTTC. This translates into CASRPGRMRFVYEQYF.